A single sample gave rise to the 11 T cell receptor beta chains below, sequenced in a study of T cell changes during pregnancy in multiple sclerosis. Method: immunoSEQ multiplex PCR; TCRdb's copy keeps in-frame clones and lacks some. Of over 10,000 clones in the sample, around 83% were seen once. The sample in question was CD8+ T cells from peripheral blood mononuclear cells, obtained in the second trimester of pregnancy. These receptors originate from a female donor in good health, enrolled as a control in a pregnancy study.

This sequence joins TRBV6-5 and TRBJ1-5; weak D call: TRBD1 (6 bases). Trimming took off 6 bases at V and 4 bases at J, with 13 bases between the two ends. Germline V gene data show CDR1 as MNHEY and CDR2 as SVGAGI. This CDR3 region has 14 residues. The CDR3 protein is CASSPTGSNQPQHF. The CDR3, as DNA: TGTGCCAGCAGCCCTACAGGGAGTAATCAGCCCCAGCATTTT.

The CDR3 reads CASSLLDRARDEQYF. The CDR3 bases are TGTGCCAGCAGTTTACTCGACAGGGCTCGAGACGAGCAGTACTTC. The chain carries TRBV27 and TRBJ2-7, with 7 bases fitting TRBD1. The CDR3 extends over 15 amino acids. V was clipped by 2 bases and J by 5 bases; unmatched bases: 9. The germline V gene encodes CDR1 MNHEY and CDR2 SMNVEV (reference sequence).

V usage is TRBV10-2 and J usage is TRBJ2-1; 7 bases align to TRBD2. CDR3 length: 15 residues. Germline CDR1 WSHSY, CDR2 SAAADI. Losses at the gene ends were 3 bases for V and 4 bases for J; bases not matched to a gene: 6. This CDR3 reads CASSDVLAAYNEQFF. The CDR3 coding sequence is TGCGCCAGCAGTGATGTGCTAGCGGCGTACAATGAGCAGTTCTTC.

The chain couples TRBV19 to TRBJ1-1, with D unresolved. V was pared by 4 bases and J by 0 bases, with 15 bases between. CDR1 and CDR2 (germline): LNHDA, SQIVND (reference sequence). The CDR3 has 16 residues. The CDR3 protein is CASSTWLTPLNTEAFF. Here the CDR3 DNA reads TGTGCCAGTAGTACCTGGCTGACTCCTCTGAACACTGAAGCTTTCTTT.

The chain employs TRBV9 and TRBJ1-1, with D maybe TRBD1 (6 bases). Trimming left V 2 bases short and J 1 base short, with 12 bases between. The germline V gene encodes CDR1 SGDLS and CDR2 YYNGEE. The CDR3 sequence is 15 residues long. The CDR3 loop is CASSVSGTQNTEAFF. In nucleotides, the CDR3 is TGTGCCAGCAGCGTCTCAGGGACACAGAACACTGAAGCTTTCTTT.

The chain has TRBV6-5 and TRBJ1-1; 7 bases agree with TRBD1. J gave up 3 bases and V 6 bases, and 7 bases lay outside the gene matches. CDR3 length: 14 amino acids. Germline CDR1 is MNHEY and CDR2 is SVGAGI. CDR3 nucleotide sequence: TGTGCCAGCAGACCAGGACAGGTTGACACTGAAGCTTTCTTT. Translated: CASRPGQVDTEAFF.

The genes are TRBV5-4 and TRBJ2-3; D might be TRBD2 (6 bases). Germline V gene data show CDR1 as SGHNT and CDR2 as YYREEE (reference sequence). The CDR3 is 14 residues long. Deletions cut 0 bases from V and 4 bases from J, with 9 bases between. This CDR3 is CASSLESGADTQYF. The CDR3 DNA sequence: TGTGCCAGCAGCTTGGAGTCGGGGGCAGATACGCAGTATTTT.

CDR3 sequence reads: CAISDPGTGGPTSYNEQFF. For the CDR3, the DNA is TGTGCCATCAGTGACCCCGGGACAGGGGGCCCAACCTCCTACAATGAGCAGTTCTTC. The rearrangement links TRBV10-3 to TRBJ2-1; 12 nucleotides align to TRBD1. CDR1 ENHRY and CDR2 SYGVKD come from the germline V gene. Losses at the gene ends were 3 bases for V and 0 bases for J; bases not matched to a gene: 9. The CDR3 extends over 19 amino acids.

V gene TRBV7-9 combines with J gene TRBJ2-7, with 10 bases lining up with TRBD1. The CDR3 is 14 residues long. J was trimmed by 6 bases and V by 4 bases; bases with no gene match: 6. Germline V gene sequence: CDR1 SEHNR, CDR2 FQNEAQ (reference sequence). Written as DNA, the CDR3 is TGTGCCAGCAGCTCCCCAGGACAGGGGGTCGAGCAGTACTTC. This encodes CASSSPGQGVEQYF. Filled out from reference TRBV7-9 and TRBJ2-7, the complete variable domain reads DTGVSQNPRHKITKRGQNVTFRCDPISEHNRLYWYRQTLGQGPEFLTYFQNEAQLEKSRLLSDRFSAERPKGSFSTLEIQRTEQGDSAMYLCASSSPGQGVEQYFGPGTRLTVT.

This rearrangement joins TRBV4-2 to TRBJ2-3, with 9 bases matching TRBD2. V dropped 1 base and J dropped 1; count of bases not matched to a gene: 0. CDR1 LGHNA and CDR2 YNFKEQ come from the germline V gene. This CDR3 is 15 amino acids long. This chain's CDR3 is CASSQVAGGTDTQYF. The CDR3 DNA is TGTGCCAGCAGCCAAGTAGCGGGAGGCACAGATACGCAGTATTTT.

The CDR3 loop is CASGLATGAREKLFF. The CDR3 DNA reads as TGTGCTAGTGGTTTGGCGACAGGGGCTCGGGAAAAACTGTTTTTT. The chain recombines TRBV12-5 with TRBJ1-4, with 8 bases matching TRBD1. Losses at the gene ends were 1 base for V and 8 bases for J; bases not matched to a gene: 6. The CDR3 loop spans 15 amino acids. From germline, CDR1 is LGHNT and CDR2 FRNRAP.